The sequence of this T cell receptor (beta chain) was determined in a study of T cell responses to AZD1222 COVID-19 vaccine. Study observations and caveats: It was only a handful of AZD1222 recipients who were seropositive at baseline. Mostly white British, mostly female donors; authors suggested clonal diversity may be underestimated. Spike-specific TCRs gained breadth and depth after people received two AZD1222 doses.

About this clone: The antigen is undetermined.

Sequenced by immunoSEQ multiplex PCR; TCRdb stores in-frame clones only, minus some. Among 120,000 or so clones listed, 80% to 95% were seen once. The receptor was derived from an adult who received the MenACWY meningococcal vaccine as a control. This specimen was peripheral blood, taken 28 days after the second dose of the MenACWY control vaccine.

The chain's CDR3 is CATSDLSGISGNEQFF. CDR3 bases: TGTGCCACCAGTGATTTGTCGGGGATCTCGGGAAATGAGCAGTTCTTC. The genes are TRBV24-1 and TRBJ2-1, with D perhaps TRBD2 (5 bases). The germline V and J ends were trimmed by 0 bases and 7 bases, with 15 bases remaining between them. Germline V gives CDR1 KGHDR, CDR2 SFDVKD. CDR3 length: 16 residues.